The 12 T cell receptor beta chains below come from one sample, sequenced in a study of blood T cell repertoires in COVID-19. Only in-frame clones appear in the TCRdb table, and some are missing; sequencing was by immunoSEQ multiplex PCR. In the table there are some 350,000 clones, over 75% of which are singletons. Sequencing input: PBMCs or T cells enriched from blood (not recorded which). The receptors originated from a man aged 18 to 30 who had recovered from COVID-19.

The V and J genes are TRBV19 and TRBJ1-2; TRBD1 matches at 10 bases. Looked up from germline, CDR1 is LNHDA and CDR2 is SQIVND (reference sequence). The CDR3 covers 17 residues. The trim removed 7 bases at V and 4 bases at J, leaving 15 bases unmatched. CDR3 DNA: TGTGCCAGTACCTTTCAGGGGGGGACAGGGGTCGGCTATGGCTACACCTTC. Residues: CASTFQGGTGVGYGYTF. Supplemented by reference TRBV19 and TRBJ1-2, the full variable domain reads DGGITQSPKYLFRKEGQNVTLSCEQNLNHDAMYWYRQDPGQGLRLIYYSQIVNDFQKGDIAEGYSVSREKKESFPLTVTSAQKNPTAFYLCASTFQGGTGVGYGYTFGSGTRLTVV.

The rearrangement joins TRBV19 to TRBJ1-3, with 8 bases fitting TRBD1. Germline V lookup: CDR1 LNHDA, CDR2 SQIVND (reference sequence). The V and J ends lost 5 bases and 5 bases, in that order; junction bases with no gene match: 17. There are 18 residues in the CDR3. This chain's CDR3 is CASSYGQGSLGNRNTIYF. The CDR3 DNA follows: TGTGCCAGTAGTTACGGACAGGGCTCCTTGGGGAACCGAAACACCATATATTTT. Complete variable domain (other parts from reference TRBV19 and TRBJ1-3): DGGITQSPKYLFRKEGQNVTLSCEQNLNHDAMYWYRQDPGQGLRLIYYSQIVNDFQKGDIAEGYSVSREKKESFPLTVTSAQKNPTAFYLCASSYGQGSLGNRNTIYFGEGSWLTVV.

The chain has TRBV4-1 and TRBJ2-1, with 12 bases identical to TRBD2. The germline gives CDR1 MGHRA, CDR2 YSYEKL. The CDR3 contains 15 residues. Trimming took 1 base from V and 7 from J; bases not matched to a gene: 2. CDR3 residues: CASSQGGTSGNEQFF. The DNA of the CDR3 is TGCGCCAGCAGCCAAGGGGGGACTAGCGGGAATGAGCAGTTCTTC.

The rearrangement links TRBV18 to TRBJ2-1, with 9 positions matching TRBD1. The CDR3 contains 15 residues. Germline CDR1 reads KGHSH; CDR2 reads LQKENI. V was pared by 4 bases and J by 8 bases, with 9 bases of the junction left unmatched. CDR3 DNA: TGTGCCAGCTCACTCGGGACAGGGAGAGCATATGAGCAGTTCTTC. Amino acids: CASSLGTGRAYEQFF.

Only one count was recorded for this clone. The J gene is TRBJ2-7, the V gene TRBV5-4; 8 nucleotides align to TRBD2. Germline loops: CDR1 SGHNT, CDR2 YYREEE (reference sequence). The CDR3 extends over 14 amino acids. V was clipped by 4 bases and J by 5 bases; unmatched bases: 8. This chain's CDR3 is CASSLRGGRDEQYF. The CDR3 DNA reads TGTGCCAGCAGCCTTCGGGGGGGCCGCGACGAGCAGTACTTC.

The gene calls are TRBV10-1 and TRBJ2-3; 9 positions match TRBD2. J lost 4 bases, V lost 0 bases, and 5 bases had no gene match. Germline V gene sequence: CDR1 WNHNN, CDR2 SYGVQD (reference sequence). This CDR3 spans 16 amino acids. The CDR3 protein is CASSESPSGEADTQYF. The CDR3 DNA follows: TGCGCCAGCAGTGAGTCTCCTAGCGGGGAGGCAGATACGCAGTATTTT.

This clone was counted between two and nine times. CDR3 in DNA: TGTGCCAGCAGGGCCCCCCGAGAGACCCAGTACTTC. Its translation: CASRAPRETQYF. This chain connects TRBV6-5 to TRBJ2-5; no clear D. Germline-derived CDR1 and CDR2 are MNHEY and SVGAGI. Trimming left V 6 bases short and J 4 bases short, with 9 bases between. CDR3 length: 12 amino acids.

V gene TRBV11-3 combines with J gene TRBJ2-7, with 13 bases lining up with TRBD2. Germline V gene lookup returns CDR1 SGHNT and CDR2 YENEEA. The CDR3 totals 16 residues. Unmatched junction bases numbered 4, after V lost 3 bases and J lost 2 bases. CDR3 loop: CASSFSGTSGAYEQYF. The CDR3 coding sequence is TGTGCCAGCAGCTTCTCCGGGACTAGCGGGGCCTACGAGCAGTACTTC.

J is TRBJ2-3 and V is TRBV9; 12 bases are a match to TRBD2. This CDR3 has 15 amino acids. V lost 8 bases and J lost 4; bases outside the gene matches: 8. Germline CDR1 SGDLS, CDR2 YYNGEE. CDR3 coding DNA: TGTGCCAGACGACTAGCGGGAGTTTCGGCAGATACGCAGTATTTT. This translates into CARRLAGVSADTQYF.

The chain carries TRBV6-6 and TRBJ1-2; TRBD1 might be the D (6 bases). CDR1 and CDR2 (germline): MNHNY, SVGAGI (reference sequence). The CDR3 is 16 residues long. Trimming pared 4 bases from V and 1 base from J, leaving 16 bases between. The CDR3 region is CASSSRDRTSNYGYTF. CDR3 in DNA: TGTGCCAGCAGTTCCCGAGACAGGACTAGTAACTATGGCTACACCTTC.

The gene calls are TRBV6-5 and TRBJ2-2; 8 bases are shared with TRBD1. This CDR3 has 14 residues. V shed 6 bases and J 5 bases; nucleotides not matched to a gene: 5. Germline V gives CDR1 MNHEY, CDR2 SVGAGI. In nucleotides, the CDR3 is TGTGCCAGCAGGCGGACAGGGTGGACCGGGGAGCTGTTTTTT. Amino acids: CASRRTGWTGELFF.

The V call is TRBV5-1, the J call TRBJ1-4, with TRBD1 identical over 7 bases. After removal of 0 bases from V and 8 bases from J, the junction contained 10 bases not matched to a gene. The CDR3 covers 16 residues. CDR1 is SGHRS, CDR2 YFSETQ, per germline. The CDR3 reads CASSLGVETGREKLFF. The CDR3 nucleotides read TGCGCCAGCAGCTTGGGGGTAGAGACAGGGCGCGAAAAACTGTTTTTT.